These T cell receptor beta chains were read from a single sample in a study of cytomegalovirus exposure and HLA in healthy donors. The data were produced by immunoSEQ multiplex PCR, yet TCRdb's version contains in-frame clones alone and is incomplete. The table includes under 50,000 clones, approximately 65% detected once. Specimen: PBMCs. These receptors were obtained from a man younger than 45 in good health and CMV-seronegative. Each CDR3 is given with its conserved first and last residue. Fields, in order: V gene, CDR3 protein.

>TRBV5-1
CASSLADRTTNEKLFF
>TRBV7-2
CASSQTNEQFF
>TRBV30
CAWSEDRTNEKLFF
>TRBV6-1
CASSEWIRPSGSTDF
>TRBV5-4
CASSLARGVGGYTF
>TRBV6-1
CASSELGGVPQPQHF
>TRBV27
CASSLGGEQYF
>TRBV5-4
CASTPGRVASIDNEQFF
>TRBV27
CASSYSSSYEQYF
>TRBV7-2
CASSLSRGSYNEQFF
>TRBV25-1
CASSGNRGPNEKLFF
>TRBV7-6
CASSLGVAGYNEQFF
>TRBV5-7
CASSVRAPTSLGLYEQYF
>TRBV2
CASSEANTGSSTF
>TRBV4-1
CASSQSGGTEAFF
>TRBV6-5
CASSYSGGQGLDEQYF
>TRBV6-1
CASSESQGPWPQHF
>TRBV4-1
CASSQDLGRSNQPQHF
>TRBV13
CASSLGRFSGITGELFF
>TRBV7-6
CASSLRTSGREPDTQYF